This T cell receptor beta chain was identified during a study of T cell clonotyping in hematopoietic cell transplantation. Findings of the study overall: Graft donor and pretransplant recipient Inverse Simpson Index values predicted broader posttransplant TCR diversity.

Worth noting for this clone: Antigen: not known.

TCRdb's copy holds only in-frame clones and misses some; the assay was immunoSEQ multiplex PCR. There are around 5,000 clones in the sample; 75% to 80% occur only once, and 12% lies in the top ten. Germline lookup yields CDR1 SGHRS and CDR2 YFSETQ. V gave up 4 bases and J gave up 6 bases, with 13 bases separating them. CDR3 length: 13 residues. Blood collection times were about day -28 and days 30, 100, 180 posttransplant. The sequencing used peripheral blood mononuclear cells, collected 30 days after allogeneic stem cell transplant. This rearrangement joins TRBV5-1 to TRBJ1-2, with a weak D call TRBD1 (5 bases). This receptor was taken from a male patient between 60 and 69 years old who had an allogeneic stem cell transplant from an unrelated donor, so the T cells may come from the graft donor. Some clones in this sample may be carry-over from other donors' samples. CDR3 sequence: CASSLSEGDGYTF. As DNA, the CDR3 is TGCGCCAGCAGCCTCTCCGAAGGGGATGGCTACACCTTC.